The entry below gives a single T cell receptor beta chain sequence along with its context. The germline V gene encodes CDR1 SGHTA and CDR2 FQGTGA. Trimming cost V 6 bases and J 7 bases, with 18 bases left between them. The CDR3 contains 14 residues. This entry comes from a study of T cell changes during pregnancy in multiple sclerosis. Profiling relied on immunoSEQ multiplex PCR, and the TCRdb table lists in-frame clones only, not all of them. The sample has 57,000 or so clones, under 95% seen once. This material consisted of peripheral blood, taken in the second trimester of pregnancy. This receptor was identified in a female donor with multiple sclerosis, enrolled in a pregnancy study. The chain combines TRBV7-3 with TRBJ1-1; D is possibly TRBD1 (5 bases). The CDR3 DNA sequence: TGTGCCAGCAGTAAGACCCCGGCCACAGGTGAAGCTTTCTTT. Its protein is CASSKTPATGEAFF. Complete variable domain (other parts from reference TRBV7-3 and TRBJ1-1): GAGVSQTPSNKVTEKGKYVELRCDPISGHTALYWYRQSLGQGPEFLIYFQGTGAADDSGLPNDRFFAVRPEGSVSTLKIQRTERGDSAVYLCASSKTPATGEAFFGQGTRLTVV.